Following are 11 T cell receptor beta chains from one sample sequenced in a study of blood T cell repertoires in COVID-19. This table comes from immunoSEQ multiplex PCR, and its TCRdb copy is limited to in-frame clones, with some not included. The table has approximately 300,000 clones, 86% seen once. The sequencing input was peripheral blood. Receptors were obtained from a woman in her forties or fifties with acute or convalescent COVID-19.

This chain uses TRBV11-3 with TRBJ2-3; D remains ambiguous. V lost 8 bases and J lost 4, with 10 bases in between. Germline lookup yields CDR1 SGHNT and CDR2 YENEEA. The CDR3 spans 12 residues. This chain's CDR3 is CASAAQADTQYF. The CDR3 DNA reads TGTGCCAGCGCAGCTCAGGCAGATACGCAGTATTTT.

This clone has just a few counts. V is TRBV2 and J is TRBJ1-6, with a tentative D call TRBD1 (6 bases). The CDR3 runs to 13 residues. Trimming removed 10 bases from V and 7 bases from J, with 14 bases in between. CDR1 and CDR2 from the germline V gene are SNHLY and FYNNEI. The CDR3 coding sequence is TGTGCCACCCGGGACAATCAGAATTCACCCCTCCACTTT. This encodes CATRDNQNSPLHF.

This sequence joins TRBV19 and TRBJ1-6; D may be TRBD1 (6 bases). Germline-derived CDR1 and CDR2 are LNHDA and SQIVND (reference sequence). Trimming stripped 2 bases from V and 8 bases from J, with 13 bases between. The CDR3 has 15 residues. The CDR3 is CASSIWSRGDSPLHF. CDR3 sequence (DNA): TGTGCCAGTAGTATATGGAGCAGGGGTGATTCACCCCTCCACTTT. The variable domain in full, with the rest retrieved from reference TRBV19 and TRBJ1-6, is DGGITQSPKYLFRKEGQNVTLSCEQNLNHDAMYWYRQDPGQGLRLIYYSQIVNDFQKGDIAEGYSVSREKKESFPLTVTSAQKNPTAFYLCASSIWSRGDSPLHFGNGTRLTVT.

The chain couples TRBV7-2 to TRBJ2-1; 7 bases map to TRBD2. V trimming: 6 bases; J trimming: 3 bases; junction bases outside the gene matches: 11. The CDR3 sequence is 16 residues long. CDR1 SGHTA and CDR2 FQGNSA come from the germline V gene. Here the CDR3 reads CASRSPSSGNYNEQFF. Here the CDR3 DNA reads TGTGCCAGCAGATCACCCTCTAGCGGTAACTACAATGAGCAGTTCTTC.

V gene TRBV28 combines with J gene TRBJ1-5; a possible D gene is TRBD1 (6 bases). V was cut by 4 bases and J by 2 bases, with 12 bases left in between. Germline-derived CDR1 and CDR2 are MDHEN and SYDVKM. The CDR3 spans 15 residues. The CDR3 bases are TGTGCCAGCAGTTCCCGGGACACCCGCAATCAGCCCCAGCATTTT. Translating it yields CASSSRDTRNQPQHF.

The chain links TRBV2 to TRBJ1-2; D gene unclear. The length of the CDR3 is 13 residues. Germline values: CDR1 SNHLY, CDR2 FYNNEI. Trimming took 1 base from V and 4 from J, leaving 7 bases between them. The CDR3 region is CASSEDRIYGYTF. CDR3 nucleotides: TGTGCCAGCAGTGAAGACAGAATCTATGGCTACACCTTC.

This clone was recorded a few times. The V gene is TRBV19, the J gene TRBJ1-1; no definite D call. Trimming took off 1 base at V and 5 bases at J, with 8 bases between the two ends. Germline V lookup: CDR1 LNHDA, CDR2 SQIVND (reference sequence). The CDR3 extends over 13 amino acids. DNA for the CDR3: TGTGCCAGTAGTATAGGGGCAGAGACTGAAGCTTTCTTT. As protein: CASSIGAETEAFF.

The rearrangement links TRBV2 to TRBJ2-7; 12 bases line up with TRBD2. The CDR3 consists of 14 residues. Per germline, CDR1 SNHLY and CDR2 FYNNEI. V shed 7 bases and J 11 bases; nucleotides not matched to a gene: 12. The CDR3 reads CASKPGLAGSREYF. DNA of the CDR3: TGTGCCAGCAAGCCGGGACTAGCGGGCAGCCGGGAGTACTTC.

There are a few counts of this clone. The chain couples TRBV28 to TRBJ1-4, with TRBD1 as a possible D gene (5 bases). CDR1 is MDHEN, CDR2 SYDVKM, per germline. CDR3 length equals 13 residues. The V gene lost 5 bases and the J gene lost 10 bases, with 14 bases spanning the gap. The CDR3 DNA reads TGTGCCAGCAGTCCTCCTGGAAGGGGAAAACTGTTTTTT. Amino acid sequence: CASSPPGRGKLFF.

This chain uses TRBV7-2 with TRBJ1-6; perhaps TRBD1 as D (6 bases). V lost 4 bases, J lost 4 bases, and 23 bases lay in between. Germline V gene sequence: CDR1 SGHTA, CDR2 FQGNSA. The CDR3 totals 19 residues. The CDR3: CASSSGVTTGFPYNSPLHF. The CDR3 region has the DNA TGTGCCAGCAGCTCCGGCGTTACTACAGGGTTCCCGTATAATTCACCCCTCCACTTT.

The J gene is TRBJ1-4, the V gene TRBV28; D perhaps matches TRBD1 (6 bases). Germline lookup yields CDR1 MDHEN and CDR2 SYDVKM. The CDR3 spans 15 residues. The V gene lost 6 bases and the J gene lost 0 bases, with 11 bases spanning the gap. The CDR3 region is CASRGGGSTNEKLFF. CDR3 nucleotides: TGTGCCAGCAGGGGAGGGGGTTCAACTAATGAAAAACTGTTTTTT. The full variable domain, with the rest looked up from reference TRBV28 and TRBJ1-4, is DVKVTQSSRYLVKRTGEKVFLECVQDMDHENMFWYRQDPGLGLRLIYFSYDVKMKEKGDIPEGYSVSREKKERFSLILESASTNQTSMYLCASRGGGSTNEKLFFGSGTQLSVL.